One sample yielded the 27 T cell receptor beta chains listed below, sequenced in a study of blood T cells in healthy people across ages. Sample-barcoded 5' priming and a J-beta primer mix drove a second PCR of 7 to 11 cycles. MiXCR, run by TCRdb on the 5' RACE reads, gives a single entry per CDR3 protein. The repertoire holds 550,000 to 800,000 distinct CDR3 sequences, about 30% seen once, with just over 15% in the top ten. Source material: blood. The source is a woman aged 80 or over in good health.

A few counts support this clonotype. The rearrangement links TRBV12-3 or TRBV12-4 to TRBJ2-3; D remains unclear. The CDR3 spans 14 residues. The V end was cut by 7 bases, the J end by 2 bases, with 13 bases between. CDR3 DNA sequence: TGTGCCAGCACGAACCGACGGACCACAGATACGCAGTATTTT. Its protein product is CASTNRRTTDTQYF.

The DNA for the CDR3 is TGTGCCAGCAGGTCTGGAACCCCCTACGAGCAGTACTTC. It specifies CASRSGTPYEQYF. This chain uses TRBV28 with TRBJ2-7; D call uncertain. The CDR3 spans 13 residues. Trimming pared 6 bases from V and 2 bases from J, leaving 11 bases between. Germline V lookup: CDR1 MDHEN, CDR2 SYDVKM.

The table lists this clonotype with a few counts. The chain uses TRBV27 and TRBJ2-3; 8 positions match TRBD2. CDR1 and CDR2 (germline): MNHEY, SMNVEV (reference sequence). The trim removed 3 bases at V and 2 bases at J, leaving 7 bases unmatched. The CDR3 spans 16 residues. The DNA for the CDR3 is TGTGCCAGCAGTTTTGGAGCGGGGGCCAACACAGATACGCAGTATTTT. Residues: CASSFGAGANTDTQYF.

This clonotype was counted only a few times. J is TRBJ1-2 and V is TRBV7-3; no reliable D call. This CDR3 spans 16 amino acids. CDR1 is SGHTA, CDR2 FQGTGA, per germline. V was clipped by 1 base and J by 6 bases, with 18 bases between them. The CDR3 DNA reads TGTGCCAGCAGCTTAAACCCCACTGGGATGGATAATGGCTACACCTTC. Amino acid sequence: CASSLNPTGMDNGYTF. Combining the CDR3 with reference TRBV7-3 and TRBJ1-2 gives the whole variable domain GAGVSQTPSNKVTEKGKYVELRCDPISGHTALYWYRQSLGQGPEFLIYFQGTGAADDSGLPNDRFFAVRPEGSVSTLKIQRTERGDSAVYLCASSLNPTGMDNGYTFGSGTRLTVV.

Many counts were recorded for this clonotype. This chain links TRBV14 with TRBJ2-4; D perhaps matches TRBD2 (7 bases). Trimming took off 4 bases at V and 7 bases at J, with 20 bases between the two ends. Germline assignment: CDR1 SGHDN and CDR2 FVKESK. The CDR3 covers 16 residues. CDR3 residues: CASSPRGGGPVNIQYF. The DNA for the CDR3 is TGTGCCAGCAGCCCCAGGGGCGGGGGCCCTGTGAACATTCAGTACTTC.

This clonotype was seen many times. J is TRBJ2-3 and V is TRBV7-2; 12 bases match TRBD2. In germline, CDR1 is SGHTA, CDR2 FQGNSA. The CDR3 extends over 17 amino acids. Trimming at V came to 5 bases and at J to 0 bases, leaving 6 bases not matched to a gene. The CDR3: CASSPRLAGASTDTQYF. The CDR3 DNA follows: TGTGCCAGCAGCCCCCGACTAGCGGGGGCCAGCACAGATACGCAGTATTTT.

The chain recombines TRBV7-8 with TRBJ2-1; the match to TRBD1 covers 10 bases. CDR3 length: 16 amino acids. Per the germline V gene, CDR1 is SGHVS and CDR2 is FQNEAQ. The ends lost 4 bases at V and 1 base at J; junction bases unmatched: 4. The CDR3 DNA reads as TGTGCCAGCAGCTCGCCGGGACAGGGGTCCTACAATGAGCAGTTCTTC. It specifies CASSSPGQGSYNEQFF.

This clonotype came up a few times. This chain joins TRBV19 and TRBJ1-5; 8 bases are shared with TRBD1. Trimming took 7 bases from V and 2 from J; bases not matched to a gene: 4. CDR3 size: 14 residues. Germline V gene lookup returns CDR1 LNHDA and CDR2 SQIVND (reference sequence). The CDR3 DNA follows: TGTGCCAGTACCCTGGACAGGGGCAATCAGCCCCAGCATTTT. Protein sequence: CASTLDRGNQPQHF.

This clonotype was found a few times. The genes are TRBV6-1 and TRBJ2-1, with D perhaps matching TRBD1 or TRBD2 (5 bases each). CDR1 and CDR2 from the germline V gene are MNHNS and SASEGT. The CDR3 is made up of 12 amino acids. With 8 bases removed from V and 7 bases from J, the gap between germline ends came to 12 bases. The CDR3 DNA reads TGTGCCAGCTTGTCCGGGACGAATGAGCAGTTCTTC. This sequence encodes CASLSGTNEQFF.

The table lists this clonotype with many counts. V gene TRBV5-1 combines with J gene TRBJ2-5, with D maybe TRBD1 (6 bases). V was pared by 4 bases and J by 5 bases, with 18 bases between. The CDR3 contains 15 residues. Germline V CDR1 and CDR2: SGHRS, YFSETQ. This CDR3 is CASSPPDRSSETQYF. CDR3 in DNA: TGCGCCAGCAGCCCCCCGGACAGATCAAGCGAGACCCAGTACTTC.

The CDR3 reads CASSPTRVPEQYF. The DNA for the CDR3 is TGTGCCAGCAGTCCCACCCGGGTCCCCGAGCAGTACTTC. The gene calls are TRBV12-3 or TRBV12-4 and TRBJ2-5; no definite D call. The J call may be incorrect, as the DNA end agrees better with TRBJ2-7. The CDR3 loop spans 13 amino acids.

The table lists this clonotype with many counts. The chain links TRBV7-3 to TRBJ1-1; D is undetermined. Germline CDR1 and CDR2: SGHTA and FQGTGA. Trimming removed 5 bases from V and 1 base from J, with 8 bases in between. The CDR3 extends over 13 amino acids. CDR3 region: CASSPTPNTEAFF. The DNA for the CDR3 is TGTGCCAGCAGCCCGACACCGAACACTGAAGCTTTCTTT.

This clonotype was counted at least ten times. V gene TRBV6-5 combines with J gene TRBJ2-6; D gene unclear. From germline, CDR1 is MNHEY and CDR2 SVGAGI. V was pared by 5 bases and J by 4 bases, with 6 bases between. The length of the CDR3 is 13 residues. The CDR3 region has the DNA TGTGCCAGCAGTCCAACGGGGGCCAACGTCCTGACTTTC. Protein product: CASSPTGANVLTF.

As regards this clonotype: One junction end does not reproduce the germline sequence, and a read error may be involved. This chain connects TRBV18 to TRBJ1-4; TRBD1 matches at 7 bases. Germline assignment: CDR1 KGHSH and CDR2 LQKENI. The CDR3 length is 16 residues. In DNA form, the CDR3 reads TGTGCCAGCTCACCGGGACAGCTAGCAACTAATGAAGAACTATTTTTT. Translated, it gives CASSPGQLATNEELFF.

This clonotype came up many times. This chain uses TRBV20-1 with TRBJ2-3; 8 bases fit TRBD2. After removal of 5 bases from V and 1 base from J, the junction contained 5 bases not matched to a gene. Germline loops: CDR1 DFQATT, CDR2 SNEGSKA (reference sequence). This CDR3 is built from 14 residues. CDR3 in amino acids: CSAGSGRGTDTQYF. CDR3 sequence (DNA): TGCAGTGCTGGAAGCGGGAGAGGCACAGATACGCAGTATTTT.

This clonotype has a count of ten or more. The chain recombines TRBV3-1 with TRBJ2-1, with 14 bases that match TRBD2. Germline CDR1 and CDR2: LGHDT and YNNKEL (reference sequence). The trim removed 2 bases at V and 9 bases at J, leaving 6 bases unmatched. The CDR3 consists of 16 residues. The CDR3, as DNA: TGTGCCAGCAGCCAAACCGGACTAGCGGGGGGCACTGAGCAGTTCTTC. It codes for CASSQTGLAGGTEQFF.

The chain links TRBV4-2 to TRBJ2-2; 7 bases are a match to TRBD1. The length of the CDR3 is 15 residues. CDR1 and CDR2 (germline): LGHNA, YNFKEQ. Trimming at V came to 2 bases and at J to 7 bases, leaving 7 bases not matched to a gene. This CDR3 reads CASSQSEAGGGELFF. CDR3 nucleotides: TGTGCCAGCAGCCAATCCGAAGCAGGGGGCGGGGAGCTGTTTTTT.

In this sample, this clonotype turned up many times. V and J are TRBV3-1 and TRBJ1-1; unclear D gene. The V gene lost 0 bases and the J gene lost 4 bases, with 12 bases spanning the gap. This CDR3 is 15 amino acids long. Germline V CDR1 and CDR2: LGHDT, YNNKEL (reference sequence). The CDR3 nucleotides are TGTGCCAGCAGCCAAGACCCCTCCCCGGGCACTGAAGCTTTCTTT. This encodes CASSQDPSPGTEAFF.

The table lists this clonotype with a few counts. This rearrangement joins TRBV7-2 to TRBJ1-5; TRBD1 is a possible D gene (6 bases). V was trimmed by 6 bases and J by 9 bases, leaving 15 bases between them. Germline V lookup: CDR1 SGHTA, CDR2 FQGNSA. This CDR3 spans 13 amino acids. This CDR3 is CASSRQVLGPQHF. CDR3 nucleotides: TGTGCCAGCAGTCGACAGGTTCTTGGGCCCCAGCATTTT.

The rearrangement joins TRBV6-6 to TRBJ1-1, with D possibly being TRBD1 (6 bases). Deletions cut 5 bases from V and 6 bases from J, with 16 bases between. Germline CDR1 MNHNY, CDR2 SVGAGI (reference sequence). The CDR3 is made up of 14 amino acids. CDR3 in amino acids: CASSAIQGRAEAFF. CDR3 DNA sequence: TGTGCCAGCAGTGCAATACAGGGAAGGGCTGAAGCTTTCTTT.

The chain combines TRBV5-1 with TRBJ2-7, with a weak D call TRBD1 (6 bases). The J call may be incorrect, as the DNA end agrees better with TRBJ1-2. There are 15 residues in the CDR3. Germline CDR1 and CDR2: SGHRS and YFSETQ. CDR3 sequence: CASSLGGQGSGGYTF. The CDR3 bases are TGCGCCAGCAGCTTGGGAGGGCAGGGGAGTGGAGGCTACACCTTC.

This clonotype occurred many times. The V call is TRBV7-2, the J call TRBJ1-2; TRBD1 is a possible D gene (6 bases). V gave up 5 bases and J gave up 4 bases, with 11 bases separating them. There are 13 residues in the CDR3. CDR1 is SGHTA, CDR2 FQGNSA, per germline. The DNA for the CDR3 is TGTGCCAGCAGCACCGACAGGCTCTATGGCTACACCTTC. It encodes CASSTDRLYGYTF.

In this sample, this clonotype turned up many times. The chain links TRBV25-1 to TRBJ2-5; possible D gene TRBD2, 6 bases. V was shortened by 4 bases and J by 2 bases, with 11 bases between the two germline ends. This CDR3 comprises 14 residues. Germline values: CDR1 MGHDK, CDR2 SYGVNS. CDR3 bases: TGTGCCAGCAGTGTCGGGGGTTTACAAGAGACCCAGTACTTC. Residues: CASSVGGLQETQYF.

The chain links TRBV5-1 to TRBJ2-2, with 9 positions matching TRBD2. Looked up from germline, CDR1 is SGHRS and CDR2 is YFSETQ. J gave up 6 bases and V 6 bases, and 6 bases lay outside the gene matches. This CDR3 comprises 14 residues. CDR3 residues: CASNEAGGPGELFF. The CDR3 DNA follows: TGCGCCAGCAATGAGGCGGGGGGGCCCGGGGAGCTGTTTTTT.

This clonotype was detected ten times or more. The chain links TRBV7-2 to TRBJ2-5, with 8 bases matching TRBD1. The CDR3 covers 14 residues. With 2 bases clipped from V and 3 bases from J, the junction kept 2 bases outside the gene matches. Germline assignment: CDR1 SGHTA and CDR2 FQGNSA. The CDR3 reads CASSLRTGKETQYF. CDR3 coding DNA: TGTGCCAGCAGCTTAAGGACAGGGAAAGAGACCCAGTACTTC.

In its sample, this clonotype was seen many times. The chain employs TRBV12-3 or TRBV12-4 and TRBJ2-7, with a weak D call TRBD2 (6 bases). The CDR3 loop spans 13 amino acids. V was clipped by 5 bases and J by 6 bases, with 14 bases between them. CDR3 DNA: TGTGCCAGCAGTCGGCTTGGGAGGTTCGAGCAGTACTTC. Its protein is CASSRLGRFEQYF.

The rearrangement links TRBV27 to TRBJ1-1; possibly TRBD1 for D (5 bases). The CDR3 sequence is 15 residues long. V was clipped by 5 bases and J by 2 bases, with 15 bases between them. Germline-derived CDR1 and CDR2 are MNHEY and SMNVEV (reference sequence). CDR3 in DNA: TGTGCCAGCAGTCCCGCCCACAGGATTAACACTGAAGCTTTCTTT. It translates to CASSPAHRINTEAFF.